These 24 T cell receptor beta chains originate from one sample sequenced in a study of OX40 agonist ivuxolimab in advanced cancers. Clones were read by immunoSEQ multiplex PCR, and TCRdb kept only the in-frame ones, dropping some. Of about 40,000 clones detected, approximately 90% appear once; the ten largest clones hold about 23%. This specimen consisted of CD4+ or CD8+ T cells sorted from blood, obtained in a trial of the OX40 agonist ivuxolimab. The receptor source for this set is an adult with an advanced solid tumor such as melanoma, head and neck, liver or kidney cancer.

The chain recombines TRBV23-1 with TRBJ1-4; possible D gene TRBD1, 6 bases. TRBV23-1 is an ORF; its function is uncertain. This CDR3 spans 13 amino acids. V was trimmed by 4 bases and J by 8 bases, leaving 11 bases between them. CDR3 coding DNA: TGCGCCAGCAGTCCTCTTGGGGGCGAAAAACTGTTTTTT. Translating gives CASSPLGGEKLFF.

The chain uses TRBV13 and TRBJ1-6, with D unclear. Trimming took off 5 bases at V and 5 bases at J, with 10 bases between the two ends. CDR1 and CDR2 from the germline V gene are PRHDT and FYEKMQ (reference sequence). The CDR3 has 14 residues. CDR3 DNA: TGTGCCAGCAGCGCTGTCGGAGATAATTCACCCCTCCACTTT. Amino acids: CASSAVGDNSPLHF.

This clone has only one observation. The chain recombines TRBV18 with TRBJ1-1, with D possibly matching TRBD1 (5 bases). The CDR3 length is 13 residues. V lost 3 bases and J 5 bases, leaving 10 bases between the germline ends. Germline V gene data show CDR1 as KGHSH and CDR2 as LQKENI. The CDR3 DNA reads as TGTGCCAGCTCACCGGGCAGGGTGACTGAAGCTTTCTTT. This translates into CASSPGRVTEAFF. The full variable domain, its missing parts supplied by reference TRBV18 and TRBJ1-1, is NAGVMQNPRHLVRRRGQEARLRCSPMKGHSHVYWYRQLPEEGLKFMVYLQKENIIDESGMPKERFSAEFPKEGPSILRIQQVVRGDSAAYFCASSPGRVTEAFFGQGTRLTVV.

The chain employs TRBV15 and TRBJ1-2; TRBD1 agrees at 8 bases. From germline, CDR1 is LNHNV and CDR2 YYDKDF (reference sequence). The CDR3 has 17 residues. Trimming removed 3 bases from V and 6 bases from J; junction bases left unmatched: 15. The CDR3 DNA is TGTGCCACCAGCAGTGGTACTTGGACAGGGAGAGAAGATGGCTACACCTTC. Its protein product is CATSSGTWTGREDGYTF.

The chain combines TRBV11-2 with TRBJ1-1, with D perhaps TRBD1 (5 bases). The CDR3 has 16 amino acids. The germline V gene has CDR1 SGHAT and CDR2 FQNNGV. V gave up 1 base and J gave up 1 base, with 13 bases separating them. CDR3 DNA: TGTGCCAGCAGCTTAGTGGCGGCGGGGGGGAACACTGAAGCTTTCTTT. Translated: CASSLVAAGGNTEAFF.

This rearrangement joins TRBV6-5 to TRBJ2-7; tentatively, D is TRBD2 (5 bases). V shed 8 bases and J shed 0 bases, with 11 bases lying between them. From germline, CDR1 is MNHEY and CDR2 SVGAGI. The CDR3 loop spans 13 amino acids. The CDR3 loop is CASSLGLSYEQYF. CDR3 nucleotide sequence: TGTGCCAGCTCCCTAGGACTCTCCTACGAGCAGTACTTC.

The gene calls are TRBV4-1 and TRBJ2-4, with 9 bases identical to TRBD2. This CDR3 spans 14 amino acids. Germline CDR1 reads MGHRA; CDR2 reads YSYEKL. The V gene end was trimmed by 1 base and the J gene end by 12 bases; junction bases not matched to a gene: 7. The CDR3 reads CASSQGLAALDQYF. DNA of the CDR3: TGCGCCAGCAGCCAAGGACTAGCGGCCCTAGATCAGTACTTC.

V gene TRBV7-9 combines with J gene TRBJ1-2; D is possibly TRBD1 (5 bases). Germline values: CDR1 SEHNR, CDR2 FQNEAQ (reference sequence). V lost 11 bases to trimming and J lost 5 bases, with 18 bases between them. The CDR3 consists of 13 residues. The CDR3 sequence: CASSLRGLYGYTF. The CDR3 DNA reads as TGTGCCTCATCTTTACGGGGCTTATATGGCTACACCTTC.

DNA of the CDR3: TGTGCCAGCAGTTTACGGGACTACCGCACAGATACGCAGTATTTT. It yields the protein CASSLRDYRTDTQYF. This sequence joins TRBV28 and TRBJ2-3; TRBD2 matches 7 bases. The CDR3 has 15 residues. Germline lookup yields CDR1 MDHEN and CDR2 SYDVKM. V lost 2 bases and J lost 1; bases outside the gene matches: 3.

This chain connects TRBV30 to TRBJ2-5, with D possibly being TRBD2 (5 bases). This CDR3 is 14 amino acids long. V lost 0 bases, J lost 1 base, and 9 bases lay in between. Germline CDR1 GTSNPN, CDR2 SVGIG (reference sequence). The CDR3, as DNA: TGTGCCTGGAGTGTTGTTGGACTCCAAGAGACCCAGTACTTC. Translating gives CAWSVVGLQETQYF.

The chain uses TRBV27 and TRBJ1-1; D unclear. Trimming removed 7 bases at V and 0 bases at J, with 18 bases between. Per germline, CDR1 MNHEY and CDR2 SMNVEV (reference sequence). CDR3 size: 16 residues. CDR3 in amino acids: CASTAEWPNMNTEAFF. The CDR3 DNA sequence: TGTGCCAGCACCGCGGAGTGGCCGAACATGAACACTGAAGCTTTCTTT.

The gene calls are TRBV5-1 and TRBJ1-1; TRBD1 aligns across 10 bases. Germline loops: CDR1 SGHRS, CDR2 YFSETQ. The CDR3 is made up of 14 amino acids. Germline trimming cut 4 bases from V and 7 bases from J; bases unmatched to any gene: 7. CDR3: CASSGDRGVLEAFF. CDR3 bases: TGCGCCAGCAGCGGGGACAGGGGTGTTCTTGAAGCTTTCTTT.

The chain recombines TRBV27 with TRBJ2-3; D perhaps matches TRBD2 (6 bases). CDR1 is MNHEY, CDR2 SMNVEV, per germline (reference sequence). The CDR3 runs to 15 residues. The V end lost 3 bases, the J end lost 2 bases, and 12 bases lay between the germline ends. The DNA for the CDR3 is TGTGCCAGCAGTTTCGGGGGACGGGCCACAGATACGCAGTATTTT. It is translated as CASSFGGRATDTQYF.

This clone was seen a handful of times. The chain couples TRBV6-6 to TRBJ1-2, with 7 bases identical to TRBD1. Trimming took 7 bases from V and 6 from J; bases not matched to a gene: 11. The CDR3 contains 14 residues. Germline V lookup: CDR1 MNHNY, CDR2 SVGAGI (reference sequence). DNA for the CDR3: TGTGCCAGCACCTGGGTAGACAGGGCTAATGGCTACACCTTC. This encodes CASTWVDRANGYTF.

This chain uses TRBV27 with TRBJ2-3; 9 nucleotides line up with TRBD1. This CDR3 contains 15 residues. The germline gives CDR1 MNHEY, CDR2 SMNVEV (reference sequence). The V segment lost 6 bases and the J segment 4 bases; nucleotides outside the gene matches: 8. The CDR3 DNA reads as TGTGCCAGCAGCCCACCACAGGGGGCCGCAGATACGCAGTATTTT. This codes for CASSPPQGAADTQYF.

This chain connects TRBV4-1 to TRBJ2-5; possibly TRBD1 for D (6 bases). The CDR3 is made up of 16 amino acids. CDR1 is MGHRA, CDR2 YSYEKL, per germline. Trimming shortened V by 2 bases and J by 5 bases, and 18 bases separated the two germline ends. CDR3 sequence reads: CASSQRAGTPPETQYF. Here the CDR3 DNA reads TGCGCCAGCAGCCAAAGAGCCGGGACACCCCCGGAGACCCAGTACTTC.

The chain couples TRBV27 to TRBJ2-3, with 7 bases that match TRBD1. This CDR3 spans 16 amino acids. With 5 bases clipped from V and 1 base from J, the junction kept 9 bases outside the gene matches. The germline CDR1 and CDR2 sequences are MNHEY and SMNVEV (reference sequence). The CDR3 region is CASSTLTGTGTDTQYF. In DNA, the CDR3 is TGTGCCAGCAGTACCCTTACCGGGACAGGCACAGATACGCAGTATTTT.

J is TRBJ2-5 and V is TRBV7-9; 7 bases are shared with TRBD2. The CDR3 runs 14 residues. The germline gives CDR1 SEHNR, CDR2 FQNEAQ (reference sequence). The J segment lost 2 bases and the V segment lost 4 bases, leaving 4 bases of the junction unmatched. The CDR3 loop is CASSSPSGQETQYF. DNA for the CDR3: TGTGCCAGCAGCTCGCCTAGCGGACAAGAGACCCAGTACTTC.

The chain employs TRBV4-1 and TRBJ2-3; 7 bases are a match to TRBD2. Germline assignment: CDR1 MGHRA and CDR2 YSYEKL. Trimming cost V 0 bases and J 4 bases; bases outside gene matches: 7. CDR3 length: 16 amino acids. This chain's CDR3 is CASSQDSGGSADTQYF. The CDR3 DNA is TGCGCCAGCAGCCAAGACTCCGGCGGGAGTGCAGATACGCAGTATTTT.

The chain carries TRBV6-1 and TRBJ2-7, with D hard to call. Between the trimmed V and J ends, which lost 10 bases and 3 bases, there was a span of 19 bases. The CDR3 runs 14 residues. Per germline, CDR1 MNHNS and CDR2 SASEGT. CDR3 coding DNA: TGTGCCACCAATCCGCCTCCGGCTTACTACGAGCAGTACTTC. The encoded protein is CATNPPPAYYEQYF.

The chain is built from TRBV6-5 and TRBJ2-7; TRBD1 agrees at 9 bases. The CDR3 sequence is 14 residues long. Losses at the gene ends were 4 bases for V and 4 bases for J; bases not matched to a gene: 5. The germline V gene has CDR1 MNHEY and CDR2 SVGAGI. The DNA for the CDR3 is TGTGCCAGCAGTTTTGGGACAGGGAGTTACGAGCAGTACTTC. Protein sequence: CASSFGTGSYEQYF.

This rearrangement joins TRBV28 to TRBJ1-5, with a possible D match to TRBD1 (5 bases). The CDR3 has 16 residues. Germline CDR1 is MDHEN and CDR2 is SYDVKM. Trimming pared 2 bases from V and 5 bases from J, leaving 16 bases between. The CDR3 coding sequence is TGTGCCAGCAGTTTACCGGGCAGGGAAGTACATCAGCCCCAGCATTTT. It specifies CASSLPGREVHQPQHF.

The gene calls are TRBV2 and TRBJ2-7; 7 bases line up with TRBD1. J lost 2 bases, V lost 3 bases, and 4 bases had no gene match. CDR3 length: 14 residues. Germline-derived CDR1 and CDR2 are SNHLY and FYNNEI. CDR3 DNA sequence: TGTGCCAGCAGTGACTCGGGACAGACCTACGAGCAGTACTTC. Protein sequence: CASSDSGQTYEQYF.

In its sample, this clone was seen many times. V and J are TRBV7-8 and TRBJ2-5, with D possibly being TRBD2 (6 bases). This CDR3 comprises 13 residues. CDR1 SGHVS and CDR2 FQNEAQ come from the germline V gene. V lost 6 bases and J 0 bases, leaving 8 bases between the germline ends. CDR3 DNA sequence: TGTGCCAGCAGTGGGGAGGACCAAGAGACCCAGTACTTC. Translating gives CASSGEDQETQYF.